This record looks at one T cell receptor beta chain sequence and its context. Its antigen is undetermined. This entry belongs to a study of T-cell memory formation after mild COVID-19. Whole-study context: Across donors, TCR clusters were largely donor specific.

TCRdb re-called the 5' RACE reads through MiXCR, storing one row per CDR3 protein. The sample carries approximately 110,000 distinct CDR3 sequences, 22% recorded once. The V end lost 1 base, the J end lost 8 bases, and 12 bases lay between the germline ends. This CDR3 spans 14 amino acids. Germline V gene lookup returns CDR1 LGHNA and CDR2 YSLEER. The study, taken as a whole, reports: Day 37-peaking second-wave clones had unconfirmed SARS-CoV-2 specificity. Among clones contracting day 15 to 85, CD4/CD8 was balanced, whereas later expanders leaned CD4+. Among CD4+ contracting clones, most were CM and EM, and CD8+ ones EMRA.

The V and J genes are TRBV4-3 and TRBJ2-1, with D possibly TRBD1 on 5 matching bases. The clonotype comes from a man between 18 and 35 years old who had mild COVID-19 (a few samples of this study predate the infection). Cell type and time point are not known. The sequencing sample was made of PBMCs or a T cell subset sorted from them (not recorded which). The CDR3: CASSQVGDRDEQFF. The CDR3 region has the DNA TGCGCCAGCAGCCAAGTAGGGGATCGGGATGAGCAGTTCTTC.